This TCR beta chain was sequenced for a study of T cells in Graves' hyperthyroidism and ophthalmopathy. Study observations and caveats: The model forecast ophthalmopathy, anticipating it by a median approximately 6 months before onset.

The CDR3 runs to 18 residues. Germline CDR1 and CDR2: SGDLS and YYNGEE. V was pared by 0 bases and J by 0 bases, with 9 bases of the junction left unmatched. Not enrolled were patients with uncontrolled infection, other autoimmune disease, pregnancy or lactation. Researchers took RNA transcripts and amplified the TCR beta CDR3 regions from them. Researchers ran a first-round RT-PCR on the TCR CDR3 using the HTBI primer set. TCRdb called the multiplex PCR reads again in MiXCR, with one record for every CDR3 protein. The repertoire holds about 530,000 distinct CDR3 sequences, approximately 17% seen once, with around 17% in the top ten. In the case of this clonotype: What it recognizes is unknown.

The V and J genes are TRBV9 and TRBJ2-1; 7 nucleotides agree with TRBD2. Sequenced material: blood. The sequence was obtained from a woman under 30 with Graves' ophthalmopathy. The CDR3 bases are TGTGCCAGCAGCGTAGTTGGTCTAGCGGCAAGCTCCTACAATGAGCAGTTCTTC. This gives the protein CASSVVGLAASSYNEQFF.